This note documents a single TCR beta chain sequence. Study members were between roughly 18 and 100 years old and lived in about two dozen US regions. Recovery among Cohort 3 donors was established by two negative PCRs, clearance, or symptom resolution. Trimming removed 10 bases at V and 3 bases at J, with 16 bases between. CDR1 is MNHEY, CDR2 SMNVEV, per germline (reference sequence). The CDR3 has 13 amino acids. The record originates from a study of blood T cell repertoires in COVID-19. Sequenced by immunoSEQ multiplex PCR; TCRdb stores in-frame clones only, minus some. The table has about 310,000 clones, 85% to 90% seen once.

The sequencing sample was made of PBMCs or T cells enriched from blood (not recorded which). V is TRBV27 and J is TRBJ2-7; a weak D match, TRBD1 (6 bases). This clonotype originated in a woman aged 30 to 39 who had recovered from COVID-19. The CDR3 sequence: CATSNIRGYEQYF. In nucleotides, the CDR3 is TGTGCCACAAGTAACATCAGGGGCTACGAGCAGTACTTC.